These 11 T cell receptor beta chains originate from one sample sequenced in a study of regulatory T cells in long-lasting Graves disease. iRepertoire HTBI primers and Arm-PCR of CDR3 regions built TCR beta libraries. Each CDR3 protein is one row after TCRdb ran MiXCR on the multiplex PCR reads. The table has about 470,000 distinct CDR3 sequences, around 21% seen once; the top ten hold about 8.3%. Described time point: persistent/refractory GD, antithyroid drugs over 5 years with positive TRAb. PBMC-derived RNA was used for the TCR library. The sequencing used peripheral blood mononuclear cells (PBMCs), collected when the disease was refractory, from a patient treated with antithyroid drugs. The receptors were sampled from a female donor with Graves disease.

The V gene is TRBV15, the J gene TRBJ1-5; D remains ambiguous. The CDR3 consists of 15 residues. Germline V gene sequence: CDR1 LNHNV, CDR2 YYDKDF (reference sequence). V was shortened by 0 bases and J by 3 bases, with 9 bases between the two germline ends. The CDR3 protein is CATSREGGFNQPQHF. DNA for the CDR3: TGTGCCACCAGCAGAGAGGGTGGGTTCAATCAGCCCCAGCATTTT.

In its sample, this clonotype was seen many times. This sequence joins TRBV2 and TRBJ2-7; 9 bases are a match to TRBD1. The junction had 10 bases not matched to a gene; V was cut back by 10 bases and J by 6 bases. The germline V gene has CDR1 SNHLY and CDR2 FYNNEI. CDR3 length: 13 residues. CDR3 residues: CATYRDRDSEQYF. The CDR3 coding sequence is TGTGCCACCTACCGGGACAGGGACTCCGAGCAGTACTTC.

The genes are TRBV3-1 and TRBJ2-7; unclear D gene. Germline loops: CDR1 LGHDT, CDR2 YNNKEL (reference sequence). V was cut by 5 bases and J by 2 bases, with 10 bases left in between. CDR3 length: 13 residues. CDR3 sequence: CASSATDAYEQYF. CDR3 sequence (DNA): TGTGCCAGCAGCGCAACAGACGCCTACGAGCAGTACTTC.

This clonotype turned up a few times. The chain couples TRBV29-1 to TRBJ2-3; TRBD2 matches 13 bases. This CDR3 is 17 amino acids long. After removal of 3 bases from V and 2 bases from J, the junction contained 8 bases not matched to a gene. Germline values: CDR1 SQVTM, CDR2 ANQGSEA. CDR3 residues: CSVDELAGGTYTDTQYF. The CDR3 DNA follows: TGCAGCGTTGACGAACTAGCGGGAGGGACCTACACAGATACGCAGTATTTT.

This clonotype was detected a few times. The genes are TRBV6-1 and TRBJ2-7; 11 positions match TRBD1. The CDR3 runs to 15 residues. CDR1 and CDR2 from the germline V gene are MNHNS and SASEGT. V dropped 6 bases and J dropped 10; count of bases not matched to a gene: 14. CDR3 DNA: TGTGCCAGCAGCCTCCGGCCGGGACAGGGGGATCGTCAGTACTTC. Translating gives CASSLRPGQGDRQYF.

The J gene is TRBJ2-7, the V gene TRBV7-2, with 9 positions matching TRBD2. Trimming took 3 bases from V and 0 from J; bases not matched to a gene: 6. The germline V gene has CDR1 SGHTA and CDR2 FQGNSA. The CDR3 covers 16 residues. CDR3 in DNA: TGTGCCAGCAGCTTGTGGCGGGAGGGAAACTCCTACGAGCAGTACTTC. Translated, it gives CASSLWREGNSYEQYF.

Details on this clonotype: This CDR3 fails to terminate in the conserved phenylalanine or tryptophan, so it likely reflects a read error. The chain combines TRBV3-1 with TRBJ2-7, with D maybe TRBD2 (6 bases). CDR3 size: 15 residues. Germline assignment: CDR1 LGHDT and CDR2 YNNKEL (reference sequence). V lost 1 base and J lost 4, with 14 bases in between. Written as DNA, the CDR3 is TGTGCCAGCAGCCAAGTCCGGGGGTCCTATTACGAGCAGTACCTC. Translated: CASSQVRGSYYEQYL.

A word on this clonotype: A much bigger clone sits one base away, suggesting this may be a read error. The missing conserved phenylalanine or tryptophan at the end of this CDR3 makes a read error likely. The rearrangement uses TRBV29-1 and TRBJ2-7, with D possibly being TRBD2 (7 bases). The germline gives CDR1 SQVTM, CDR2 ANQGSEA. Trimming removed 5 bases from V and 4 bases from J, with 18 bases in between. The CDR3 contains 14 residues. The CDR3 sequence: CSVRGGDLSYEQYS. The CDR3 DNA follows: TGCAGCGTTCGCGGGGGCGACCTATCGTACGAGCAGTACTCC.

The J gene is TRBJ2-7, the V gene TRBV18, with D unclear. CDR3 length: 13 amino acids. Germline CDR1 reads KGHSH; CDR2 reads LQKENI. V was shortened by 3 bases and J by 9 bases, with 15 bases between the two germline ends. CDR3 in DNA: TGTGCCAGCTCACCCCCCGAGGCTTATCGGCAGTACTTC. Amino acid sequence: CASSPPEAYRQYF.

This clonotype appeared many times. This chain links TRBV7-8 with TRBJ2-7; D may match TRBD1 or TRBD2 (5 bases each). From germline, CDR1 is SGHVS and CDR2 FQNEAQ. This CDR3 is built from 13 residues. The V gene lost 4 bases and the J gene lost 5 bases, with 12 bases spanning the gap. The CDR3 bases are TGTGCCAGCAGCTCTTGGGACCCTCACGAGCAGTACTTC. Encoded protein: CASSSWDPHEQYF.

This clonotype came up a few times. The J gene is TRBJ2-7, the V gene TRBV19; no clear D. CDR3 length: 15 amino acids. Germline V lookup: CDR1 LNHDA, CDR2 SQIVND (reference sequence). The ends were cut back, 4 bases at V and 3 bases at J, with 16 bases in the middle. The CDR3 region has the DNA TGTGCCAGTAGTACGTCCTGGCAGTTGAACTACGAGCAGTACTTC. Translation: CASSTSWQLNYEQYF.